The 27 T cell receptor beta chains given below trace back to one sample, sequenced in a study of T cell repertoires in cytomegalovirus infection (dated by TCRdb to the late 2010s). The sequencing machine was an Illumina HiSeq 1500. TCRdb reran the public reads through fastp at Q25 and MiXCR, keeping productive beta chains. Identical CDR3 proteins give one entry, which carries the most common genes and DNA. Here the sample has about 770,000 distinct CDR3 sequences; 25% to 35% occur a single time. The top ten hold about 12% of the sample. Explained via the paper, the treatment or condition label denotes: in vitro stimulation with specific CMV peptide epitopes to enrich CMV-specific T cells. These receptors lack a known antigen. The input for sequencing was cultured CD8+ T cells from PBMCs, taken from culture after CMV antigen stimulation. These receptors were obtained from a human donor in good health (CMV status not recorded). Some clones in this sample may be carry-over from other donors' samples.

The rearrangement joins TRBV27 to TRBJ1-5; TRBD1 matches at 7 bases. The V gene's germline CDR1 is MNHEY and CDR2 SMNVEV (reference sequence). Trimming at V came to 4 bases and at J to 6 bases, leaving 12 bases not matched to a gene. The CDR3 runs to 16 residues. CDR3: CASSSGRQGGSQPQHF. The CDR3 DNA reads TGTGCCAGCAGTTCAGGACGACAGGGCGGGAGTCAGCCCCAGCATTTT.

The chain carries TRBV2 and TRBJ1-6; 8 positions agree with TRBD1. J gave up 9 bases and V 8 bases, and 12 bases lay outside the gene matches. CDR3 size: 15 residues. CDR1 is SNHLY, CDR2 FYNNEI, per germline. CDR3 nucleotide sequence: TGTGCCAGCTTGAGACAGGGGATAACTCCTTCACCCCTCCACTTT. This sequence encodes CASLRQGITPSPLHF.

The chain is built from TRBV5-5 and TRBJ2-3; 11 positions match TRBD2. This CDR3 contains 16 residues. The V gene end was trimmed by 4 bases and the J gene end by 2 bases; junction bases not matched to a gene: 6. CDR1 is SGHKS, CDR2 YYEKEE, per germline (reference sequence). CDR3 in DNA: TGTGCCAGCAGCGCCCTAGCGGGGGGTAACACAGATACGCAGTATTTT. Residues: CASSALAGGNTDTQYF.

This clonotype was counted only a few times. The V and J genes are TRBV5-5 and TRBJ1-4; no reliable D call. Germline V gives CDR1 SGHKS, CDR2 YYEKEE (reference sequence). V lost 4 bases and J lost 1, with 8 bases in between. The CDR3 runs 14 residues. The CDR3 here is CASSVYGTNEKLFF. DNA for the CDR3: TGTGCCAGCAGCGTCTACGGAACTAATGAAAAACTGTTTTTT.

This clonotype has ten or more counts. V is TRBV7-6 and J is TRBJ2-3; 10 nucleotides agree with TRBD2. The CDR3 is 15 residues long. Germline V gene sequence: CDR1 SGHVS, CDR2 FNYEAQ. V dropped 3 bases and J dropped 2; count of bases not matched to a gene: 2. This chain's CDR3 is CASSFSGGATDTQYF. The CDR3 coding sequence is TGTGCCAGCAGCTTCAGCGGGGGGGCCACAGATACGCAGTATTTT.

The chain carries TRBV2 and TRBJ1-1; perhaps TRBD1 as D (5 bases). V was cut by 4 bases and J by 2 bases, with 17 bases left in between. CDR1 is SNHLY and CDR2 is FYNNEI in the germline V gene. CDR3 length: 16 residues. The CDR3 protein is CASSGPGGGDNTEAFF. The DNA of the CDR3 is TGTGCCAGCAGTGGGCCTGGAGGAGGGGACAACACTGAAGCTTTCTTT.

The chain is built from TRBV7-6 and TRBJ2-3; 7 positions agree with TRBD2. The V gene's germline CDR1 is SGHVS and CDR2 FNYEAQ. The CDR3 is made up of 15 amino acids. The V segment lost 6 bases and the J segment 2 bases; nucleotides outside the gene matches: 8. CDR3 residues: CASSHTGGDTDTQYF. In nucleotides, the CDR3 is TGTGCCAGCAGTCATACGGGGGGAGACACAGATACGCAGTATTTT.

There are a few counts of this clonotype. This sequence joins TRBV27 and TRBJ2-5, with D perhaps matching TRBD1 or TRBD2 (5 bases each). CDR3 length: 14 amino acids. V lost 3 bases to trimming and J lost 5 bases, with 13 bases between them. Germline lookup yields CDR1 MNHEY and CDR2 SMNVEV (reference sequence). CDR3 sequence reads: CASSFQGVGETQYF. Written as DNA, the CDR3 is TGTGCCAGCAGTTTTCAGGGAGTGGGGGAGACCCAGTACTTC.

The V and J genes are TRBV6-2 or TRBV6-3 and TRBJ2-2; D call uncertain. The CDR3 runs to 11 residues. The V and J ends lost 2 bases and 8 bases respectively, with 3 bases between them. Germline assignment: CDR1 MNHEY and CDR2 SVGEGT. The CDR3 nucleotides read TGTGCCAGCAGTTACGTGGGGGAGCTGTTTTTT. It yields the protein CASSYVGELFF.

The chain carries TRBV7-2 and TRBJ2-7; tentative D call: TRBD2 (6 bases). Germline V lookup: CDR1 SGHTA, CDR2 FQGNSA. V was cut by 5 bases and J by 4 bases, with 12 bases left in between. The CDR3 contains 13 residues. Here the CDR3 reads CASSPGRNYEQYF. The CDR3 DNA reads TGTGCCAGCAGCCCCGGGAGAAATTACGAGCAGTACTTC.

The chain links TRBV5-6 to TRBJ1-2; D remains ambiguous. CDR3 length equals 14 residues. Germline values: CDR1 SGHDT, CDR2 YYEEEE. V lost 4 bases and J 6 bases, leaving 16 bases between the germline ends. CDR3 DNA: TGTGCCAGCAGCCAAGCACCTGGGGAGCATGGCTACACCTTC. Residues: CASSQAPGEHGYTF.

This clonotype was recorded at least ten times. The chain joins TRBV4-2 to TRBJ1-2; a weak D match, TRBD1 (5 bases). The germline gives CDR1 LGHNA, CDR2 YNFKEQ. The CDR3 has 18 residues. V dropped 0 bases and J dropped 7 bases, with 24 bases sitting between them. The CDR3 here is CASSQDFVNSRIRGGYTF. CDR3 in DNA: TGTGCCAGCAGCCAAGATTTTGTGAATTCGCGGATAAGGGGTGGCTACACCTTC.

This chain uses TRBV7-8 with TRBJ2-3; 10 bases are a match to TRBD2. Germline lookup yields CDR1 SGHVS and CDR2 FQNEAQ. The CDR3 runs to 16 residues. Trimming removed 3 bases from V and 1 base from J; junction bases left unmatched: 4. CDR3 DNA sequence: TGTGCCAGCAGCTTTTTTCTAGCGGGGGGCACAGATACGCAGTATTTT. It codes for CASSFFLAGGTDTQYF.

This clonotype was counted between two and nine times. The chain links TRBV15 to TRBJ2-2; D gene unclear. This CDR3 is 14 amino acids long. Germline V gene lookup returns CDR1 LNHNV and CDR2 YYDKDF (reference sequence). Trimming took off 5 bases at V and 6 bases at J, with 13 bases between the two ends. CDR3 amino acids: CATSPEAAPGELFF. Here the CDR3 DNA reads TGTGCCACCAGCCCCGAGGCGGCCCCCGGGGAGCTGTTTTTT.

The J gene is TRBJ2-2, the V gene TRBV20-1; possible D gene TRBD2, 6 bases. Germline V gene sequence: CDR1 DFQATT, CDR2 SNEGSKA (reference sequence). The CDR3 spans 13 residues. Trimming shortened V by 6 bases and J by 2 bases, and 10 bases separated the two germline ends. Written as DNA, the CDR3 is TGCAGTGCCACGGACTACAACACCGGGGAGCTGTTTTTT. Translated: CSATDYNTGELFF.

The V gene is TRBV7-9, the J gene TRBJ1-5; TRBD1 is a possible D gene (6 bases). The CDR3 totals 15 residues. V dropped 5 bases and J dropped 4 bases, with 15 bases sitting between them. Germline V gene data show CDR1 as SEHNR and CDR2 as FQNEAQ (reference sequence). The CDR3 here is CASSPGGQSNQPQHF. The CDR3 nucleotides are TGTGCCAGCAGCCCGGGGGGCCAGTCGAATCAGCCCCAGCATTTT.

The chain recombines TRBV10-1 with TRBJ2-1; the D call may be TRBD1 or TRBD2 (5 bases each). V was cut by 6 bases and J by 5 bases, with 17 bases left in between. This CDR3 region has 15 residues. CDR1 and CDR2 from the germline V gene are WNHNN and SYGVQD (reference sequence). The CDR3 DNA sequence: TGCGCCAGCAGCCCTCCGGGAAGGGGACACAATGAGCAGTTCTTC. This codes for CASSPPGRGHNEQFF.

As concerns this clonotype: At one of its ends the junction is not consistent with the germline gene, which may arise from a read error. This chain connects TRBV27 to TRBJ2-1; D is undetermined. Germline V CDR1 and CDR2: MNHEY, SMNVEV (reference sequence). CDR3 length: 14 amino acids. The DNA of the CDR3 is TGTGCCAGCAGCTTAACCGGGTCCTTCAATGAGCAGTTCTTC. Residues: CASSLTGSFNEQFF.

The CDR3 loop is CARSSLAAGELFF. CDR3 bases: TGTGCCAGAAGCTCACTAGCGGCCGGGGAGCTGTTTTTT. The chain couples TRBV5-3 to TRBJ2-2; 8 nucleotides match TRBD2. TRBV5-3 is flagged as an ORF with uncertain function. The CDR3 has 13 residues. The trim removed 3 bases at V and 6 bases at J, leaving 1 base unmatched.

This chain links TRBV19 with TRBJ1-1; D is possibly TRBD1 (6 bases). Per the germline V gene, CDR1 is LNHDA and CDR2 is SQIVND (reference sequence). Deletions cut 7 bases from V and 5 bases from J, with 11 bases between. This CDR3 contains 12 residues. CDR3 protein: CASMPGVTEAFF. The CDR3 nucleotides are TGTGCCAGTATGCCAGGGGTGACTGAAGCTTTCTTT.

This clonotype turned up a few times. This may arise from a read error, as a much more abundant clone is one base away. This chain uses TRBV7-8 with TRBJ2-7; D remains ambiguous. Germline V gene lookup returns CDR1 SGHVS and CDR2 FQNEAQ. This CDR3 has 13 residues. Between the trimmed V and J ends, which lost 1 base and 3 bases, there was a span of 7 bases. CDR3 DNA sequence: TGTGCCAGCAGCTTAGTAGGCTTCTACGAGCAGTACGTC. As protein: CASSLVGFYEQYV.

This chain connects TRBV9 to TRBJ2-1; 9 bases line up with TRBD1. The CDR3 covers 16 residues. The germline V gene has CDR1 SGDLS and CDR2 YYNGEE. V was clipped by 3 bases and J by 3 bases; unmatched bases: 7. DNA for the CDR3: TGTGCCAGCAGCGGGACAGGGGTTTATCGCTACAATGAGCAGTTCTTC. Its translation: CASSGTGVYRYNEQFF.

The chain couples TRBV13 to TRBJ2-1; D perhaps matches TRBD2 (6 bases). CDR1 and CDR2 from the germline V gene are PRHDT and FYEKMQ (reference sequence). V lost 5 bases and J lost 6, with 17 bases in between. This CDR3 has 15 amino acids. This chain's CDR3 is CASSPGLRLINEQFF. The CDR3 DNA reads as TGTGCCAGCAGCCCGGGACTCCGCTTGATCAATGAGCAGTTCTTC.

The rearrangement links TRBV13 to TRBJ1-6; a possible D gene is TRBD1 (5 bases). This CDR3 has 14 amino acids. Trimming stripped 5 bases from V and 8 bases from J, with 13 bases between. CDR1 and CDR2 (germline): PRHDT, FYEKMQ (reference sequence). The DNA of the CDR3 is TGTGCCAGCAGCCCGGGAAGGGGAGATTCACCCCTCCACTTT. This sequence encodes CASSPGRGDSPLHF.

The V and J genes are TRBV12-3 or TRBV12-4 and TRBJ2-5; no firm D call. This CDR3 contains 14 residues. V gave up 2 bases and J gave up 0 bases, with 7 bases separating them. CDR3 sequence (DNA): TGTGCCAGCAGTTTAAAAGCGTACCAAGAGACCCAGTACTTC. Amino acids: CASSLKAYQETQYF.

The CDR3 DNA reads TGTGCCAGCAGCGGAGGACATAACACTGAAGCTTTCTTT. Amino acids: CASSGGHNTEAFF. This chain links TRBV3-1 with TRBJ1-1; a weak D match, TRBD1 (5 bases). Germline V CDR1 and CDR2: LGHDT, YNNKEL (reference sequence). Trimming removed 5 bases at V and 2 bases at J, with 9 bases between. This CDR3 contains 13 residues.

This clonotype was seen more than once but under ten times. The gene calls are TRBV12-3 or TRBV12-4 and TRBJ1-5, with TRBD1 matching 7 bases. The CDR3 sequence is 15 residues long. The junction had 6 bases not matched to a gene; V was cut back by 5 bases and J by 2 bases. This CDR3 reads CASSLTGTGNQPQHF. CDR3 nucleotide sequence: TGTGCCAGCAGTCTTACCGGGACAGGCAATCAGCCCCAGCATTTT.